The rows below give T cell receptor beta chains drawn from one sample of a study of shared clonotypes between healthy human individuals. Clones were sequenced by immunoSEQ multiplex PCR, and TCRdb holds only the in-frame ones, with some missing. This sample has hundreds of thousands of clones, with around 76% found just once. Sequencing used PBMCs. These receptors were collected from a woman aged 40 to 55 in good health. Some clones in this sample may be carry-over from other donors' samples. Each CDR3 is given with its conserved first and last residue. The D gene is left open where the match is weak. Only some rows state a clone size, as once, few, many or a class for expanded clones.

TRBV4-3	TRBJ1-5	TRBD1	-	CASSHRTGVGQPQHF	TGCGCCAGCAGCCATCGGACAGGGGTAGGTCAGCCCCAGCATTTT
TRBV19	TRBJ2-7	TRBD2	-	CASSISPSGSYEQYF	TGTGCCAGTAGTATAAGCCCTAGCGGGAGTTACGAGCAGTACTTC
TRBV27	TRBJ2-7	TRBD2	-	CASSLSLAGTAYEQYF	TGTGCCAGCAGTTTATCTCTAGCGGGAACCGCCTACGAGCAGTACTTC
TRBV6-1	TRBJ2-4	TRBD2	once	CASSDEREGHVRDF	TGTGCCAGCAGTGACGAGCGGGAGGGCCATGTACGGGACTTC
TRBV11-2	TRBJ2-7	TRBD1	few	CASSPRDRSYEQYF	TGTGCCAGCAGCCCCAGGGACAGGTCCTACGAGCAGTACTTC
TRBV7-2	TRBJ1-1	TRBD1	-	CASSLNPFRDRGEAFF	TGTGCCAGCAGCTTAAACCCCTTCCGGGACAGGGGTGAAGCTTTCTTT
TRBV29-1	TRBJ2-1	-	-	CSVETSLSYNEQFF	TGCAGCGTTGAGACTAGTCTGTCCTACAATGAGCAGTTCTTC
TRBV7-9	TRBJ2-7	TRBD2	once	CASSFITSGSYEQYF	TGTGCCAGCAGCTTTATCACTAGCGGGAGCTACGAGCAGTACTTC
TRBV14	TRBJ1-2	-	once	CASSQDGSRTVYGYTF	TGTGCCAGCAGCCAAGATGGGTCACGGACTGTCTATGGCTACACCTTC
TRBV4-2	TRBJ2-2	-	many	CASSQAETTTGELFF	TGTGCCAGCAGCCAAGCAGAGACTACCACCGGGGAGCTGTTTTTT
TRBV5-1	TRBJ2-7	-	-	CASSLEVEQYF	TGCGCCAGCAGCTTGGAGGTCGAGCAGTACTTC
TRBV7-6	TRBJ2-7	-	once	CASSLARDAYEQYF	TGTGCCAGCAGCTTAGCGAGGGACGCATACGAGCAGTACTTC
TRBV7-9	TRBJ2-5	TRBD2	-	CASSLIASGSRGTQYF	TGTGCCAGCAGCTTGATTGCTAGCGGGAGTCGAGGGACCCAGTACTTC
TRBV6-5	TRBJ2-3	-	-	CASSGVGTDTQYF	TGTGCCAGCTCGGGAGTGGGAACAGATACGCAGTATTTT
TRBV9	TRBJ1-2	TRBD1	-	CASSVPLDRAVLQFNYGYTF	TGTGCCAGCAGCGTACCGTTGGACAGGGCCGTTCTGCAATTTAACTATGGCTACACCTTC